This entry lists 20 T cell receptor beta chains sequenced from one sample in a study of CD8 T cells in Susac syndrome. When the RNA was reverse transcribed, random hexamers were used with an input of roughly 0.45 to 1 ug. TCRdb ran MiXCR on the immunoSEQ multiplex PCR reads and lists one entry per CDR3 protein. This table has 150,000 to 200,000 distinct CDR3 sequences, approximately 92% appearing once. The sample was CD4+ T cells from PBMCs. Source of these receptors: a human donor in good health.

The chain links TRBV18 to TRBJ2-7, with a weak D call TRBD1 (5 bases). V lost 0 bases to trimming and J lost 5 bases, with 8 bases between them. Per the germline V gene, CDR1 is KGHSH and CDR2 is LQKENI. This CDR3 region has 13 residues. The CDR3 sequence is CASSPPGVDEQYF. DNA for the CDR3: TGTGCCAGCTCACCACCAGGGGTAGACGAGCAGTACTTC. The entire variable domain, with the rest obtained from reference TRBV18 and TRBJ2-7, is as follows: NAGVMQNPRHLVRRRGQEARLRCSPMKGHSHVYWYRQLPEEGLKFMVYLQKENIIDESGMPKERFSAEFPKEGPSILRIQQVVRGDSAAYFCASSPPGVDEQYFGPGTRLTVT.

In its sample, this clonotype was seen once. This chain joins TRBV11-2 and TRBJ1-1; D is unresolved. Germline V gives CDR1 SGHAT, CDR2 FQNNGV. This CDR3 contains 14 residues. Trimming took 5 bases from V and 6 from J, leaving 16 bases between them. The chain's CDR3 is CASSPDGWYPEAFF. The DNA for the CDR3 is TGTGCCAGCAGCCCGGACGGGTGGTACCCTGAAGCTTTCTTT.

The V call is TRBV20-1, the J call TRBJ1-2; D is perhaps TRBD1 (5 bases). Germline CDR1 reads DFQATT; CDR2 reads SNEGSKA (reference sequence). This CDR3 has 13 amino acids. Trimming shortened V by 4 bases and J by 4 bases, and 13 bases separated the two germline ends. The DNA for the CDR3 is TGCAGTGCTAAAATGACAGACGGCTATGGCTACACCTTC. Translation gives CSAKMTDGYGYTF.

The V gene is TRBV15, the J gene TRBJ1-5; D gene unclear. V was trimmed by 4 bases and J by 2 bases, leaving 9 bases between them. The CDR3 consists of 14 residues. The germline V gene has CDR1 LNHNV and CDR2 YYDKDF (reference sequence). CDR3 residues: CATSNIQGNQPQHF. The CDR3 nucleotides read TGTGCCACCAGCAACATACAAGGCAATCAGCCCCAGCATTTT. Together with reference TRBV15 and TRBJ1-5, the CDR3 gives the full variable domain: DAMVIQNPRYQVTQFGKPVTLSCSQTLNHNVMYWYQQKSSQAPKLLFHYYDKDFNNEADTPDNFQSRRPNTSFCFLDIRSPGLGDTAMYLCATSNIQGNQPQHFGDGTRLSIL.

This chain links TRBV7-8 with TRBJ2-3; TRBD2 aligns across 8 bases. Germline loops: CDR1 SGHVS, CDR2 FQNEAQ. The V segment lost 5 bases and the J segment 1 base; nucleotides outside the gene matches: 8. The CDR3 length is 16 residues. The chain's CDR3 is CASSPGLVGGTDTQYF. DNA of the CDR3: TGTGCCAGCAGCCCGGGACTAGTGGGAGGCACAGATACGCAGTATTTT.

This chain uses TRBV6-2 or TRBV6-3 with TRBJ1-1; tentative D call: TRBD1 (6 bases). The CDR3 runs 14 residues. Germline V gives CDR1 MNHEY, CDR2 SVGEGT. V gave up 2 bases and J gave up 3 bases, with 10 bases separating them. CDR3 sequence reads: CASSYRDIYTEAFF. Written as DNA, the CDR3 is TGTGCCAGCAGTTACCGGGACATTTACACTGAAGCTTTCTTT.

J is TRBJ1-2 and V is TRBV5-4, with D tentatively TRBD1 (5 bases). CDR1 and CDR2 (germline): SGHNT, YYREEE (reference sequence). CDR3 size: 12 residues. The germline V and J ends were trimmed by 1 base and 6 bases, with 7 bases remaining between them. The DNA of the CDR3 is TGTGCCAGCAGCTTGCCCAGGGATGGCTACACCTTC. Amino acids: CASSLPRDGYTF.

V usage is TRBV2 and J usage is TRBJ2-5, with 9 bases matching TRBD2. From germline, CDR1 is SNHLY and CDR2 FYNNEI. This CDR3 region has 15 residues. Unmatched junction bases numbered 10, after V lost 7 bases and J lost 4 bases. CDR3 sequence (DNA): TGTGCCAGCACCTCACCGCGGGGGGGCAGAGAGACCCAGTACTTC. Its translation is CASTSPRGGRETQYF.

The chain links TRBV12-3 or TRBV12-4 to TRBJ1-2, with 10 nucleotides matching TRBD1. CDR3 length equals 15 residues. J was trimmed by 5 bases and V by 7 bases; bases with no gene match: 10. The CDR3: CASTSGTGEEYGYTF. The CDR3 DNA sequence: TGTGCCAGCACCTCCGGGACAGGGGAGGAATATGGCTACACCTTC.

V is TRBV29-1 and J is TRBJ1-2; maybe TRBD1 (5 bases). This CDR3 is 12 amino acids long. In germline, CDR1 is SQVTM, CDR2 ANQGSEA. V was cut by 4 bases and J by 8 bases, with 14 bases left in between. CDR3 region: CSVGGGGFGYTF. Here the CDR3 DNA reads TGCAGCGTTGGGGGTGGGGGTTTCGGCTACACCTTC.

The chain employs TRBV3-1 and TRBJ1-2; the D gene is possibly TRBD1 (5 bases). CDR1 and CDR2 from the germline V gene are LGHDT and YNNKEL (reference sequence). The CDR3 is 16 residues long. The V gene lost 3 bases and the J gene lost 3 bases, with 17 bases spanning the gap. DNA for the CDR3: TGTGCCAGCAGCCAGGGGACCTCGGGGTTAGACTATGGCTACACCTTC. The encoded protein is CASSQGTSGLDYGYTF.

This sequence joins TRBV7-9 and TRBJ2-5, with TRBD2 identical over 15 bases. Germline V gene lookup returns CDR1 SEHNR and CDR2 FQNEAQ (reference sequence). The V and J ends lost 5 bases and 5 bases, in that order; junction bases with no gene match: 9. This CDR3 spans 17 amino acids. This chain's CDR3 is CASSLGTSGGPRETQYF. CDR3 sequence (DNA): TGTGCCAGCAGCCTCGGGACTAGCGGGGGGCCGAGGGAGACCCAGTACTTC.

The chain links TRBV6-5 to TRBJ1-4; unclear D gene. The V end was cut by 6 bases, the J end by 7 bases, with 12 bases between. The CDR3 is 13 residues long. The germline CDR1 and CDR2 sequences are MNHEY and SVGAGI. CDR3: CASRNGESEKLFF. In nucleotides, the CDR3 is TGTGCCAGCAGAAACGGGGAGAGTGAAAAACTGTTTTTT.

The J gene is TRBJ1-2, the V gene TRBV3-1, with D hard to call. This CDR3 spans 13 amino acids. CDR1 and CDR2 from the germline V gene are LGHDT and YNNKEL (reference sequence). Trimming removed 4 bases at V and 0 bases at J, with 6 bases between. CDR3 in DNA: TGTGCCAGCAGCCGTATAGCTAACTATGGCTACACCTTC. Protein product: CASSRIANYGYTF.

The chain links TRBV29-1 to TRBJ1-2; D is perhaps TRBD1 (5 bases). CDR3 size: 12 residues. The germline CDR1 and CDR2 sequences are SQVTM and ANQGSEA. Trimming stripped 3 bases from V and 2 bases from J, with 7 bases between. This CDR3 reads CSVDAGNYGYTF. The CDR3 DNA is TGCAGCGTTGACGCAGGGAACTATGGCTACACCTTC. Filled out from reference TRBV29-1 and TRBJ1-2, the complete variable domain reads SAVISQKPSRDICQRGTSLTIQCQVDSQVTMMFWYRQQPGQSLTLIATANQGSEATYESGFVIDKFPISRPNLTFSTLTVSNMSPEDSSIYLCSVDAGNYGYTFGSGTRLTVV.

The chain uses TRBV24-1 and TRBJ1-2; D gene unclear. V was clipped by 4 bases and J by 8 bases, with 10 bases between them. The germline CDR1 and CDR2 sequences are KGHDR and SFDVKD. The CDR3 has 12 amino acids. The CDR3 here is CATSDSGEGYTF. CDR3 coding DNA: TGTGCCACCAGTGACTCGGGAGAGGGCTACACCTTC.

The J gene is TRBJ2-3, the V gene TRBV9, with a tentative D call TRBD1 (5 bases). Between the trimmed V and J ends, which lost 4 bases and 1 base, there was a span of 13 bases. The CDR3 covers 15 residues. The germline gives CDR1 SGDLS, CDR2 YYNGEE. The CDR3 reads CASSFLSTGTDTQYF. CDR3 in DNA: TGTGCCAGCAGCTTCCTTTCGACAGGCACAGATACGCAGTATTTT.

The chain has TRBV20-1 and TRBJ2-7, with D unresolved. CDR1 DFQATT and CDR2 SNEGSKA come from the germline V gene (reference sequence). V dropped 2 bases and J dropped 0 bases, with 17 bases sitting between them. The CDR3 covers 16 residues. DNA for the CDR3: TGCAGTGCTAGAATACACGGCGAGATGAGCTCCTACGAGCAGTACTTC. Its protein product is CSARIHGEMSSYEQYF.

V is TRBV15 and J is TRBJ1-2, with D perhaps matching TRBD1 (6 bases). Germline lookup yields CDR1 LNHNV and CDR2 YYDKDF (reference sequence). This CDR3 has 14 residues. V was shortened by 3 bases and J by 2 bases, with 10 bases between the two germline ends. The CDR3 DNA follows: TGTGCCACCAGCAGCCGGAGGGGGAACTATGGCTACACCTTC. It yields the protein CATSSRRGNYGYTF.

The chain has TRBV20-1 and TRBJ1-1; 7 positions agree with TRBD1. CDR1 DFQATT and CDR2 SNEGSKA come from the germline V gene (reference sequence). The CDR3 runs to 13 residues. The V gene end was trimmed by 5 bases and the J gene end by 0 bases; junction bases not matched to a gene: 3. CDR3: CSAQGGVNTEAFF. The CDR3 coding sequence is TGCAGTGCTCAGGGGGGGGTGAACACTGAAGCTTTCTTT.